The following is a TCR beta chain sequence with its context. Seattle's cohort entered during active infection and was followed longitudinally. Trimming removed 1 base from V and 2 bases from J, with 8 bases in between. The germline CDR1 and CDR2 sequences are SGHAT and FQNNGV. The CDR3 is made up of 15 amino acids. This sample was included in a study of blood T cell repertoires in COVID-19. Study information: COVID-19 samples, acute and convalescent, were from the United States, Italy and Spain.

Original handling: Reference gene primer amplification in the assay estimated nucleated cell counts. Produced via immunoSEQ multiplex PCR; TCRdb's table is partial and in-frame only. V and J calls and clone size are given by that table; D and trimming were obtained from the DNA. The table has 150,000 to 200,000 clones, about 80% seen once. The sequence derives from a woman aged 55-69 years with COVID-19, enrolled during active disease. The chain has TRBV11-2 and TRBJ2-2; the D gene is possibly TRBD2 (5 bases). The sequencing sample was made of peripheral blood. CDR3 coding DNA: TGTGCCAGCAGCTTAGGGACTGCCAACACCGGGGAGCTGTTTTTT. Translated: CASSLGTANTGELFF.